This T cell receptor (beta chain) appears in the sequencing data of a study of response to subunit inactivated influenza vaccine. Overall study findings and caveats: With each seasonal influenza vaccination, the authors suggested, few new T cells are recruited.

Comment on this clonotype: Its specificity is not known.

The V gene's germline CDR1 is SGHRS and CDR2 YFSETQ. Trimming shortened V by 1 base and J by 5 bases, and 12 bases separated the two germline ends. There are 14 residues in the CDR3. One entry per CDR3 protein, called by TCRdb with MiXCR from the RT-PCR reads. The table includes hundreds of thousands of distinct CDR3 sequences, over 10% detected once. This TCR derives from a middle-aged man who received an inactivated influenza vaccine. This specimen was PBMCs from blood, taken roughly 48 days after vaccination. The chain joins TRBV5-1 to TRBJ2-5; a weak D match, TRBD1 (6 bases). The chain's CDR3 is CASSLTGSTETQYF. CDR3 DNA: TGCGCCAGCAGCTTGACAGGGTCAACGGAGACCCAGTACTTC.